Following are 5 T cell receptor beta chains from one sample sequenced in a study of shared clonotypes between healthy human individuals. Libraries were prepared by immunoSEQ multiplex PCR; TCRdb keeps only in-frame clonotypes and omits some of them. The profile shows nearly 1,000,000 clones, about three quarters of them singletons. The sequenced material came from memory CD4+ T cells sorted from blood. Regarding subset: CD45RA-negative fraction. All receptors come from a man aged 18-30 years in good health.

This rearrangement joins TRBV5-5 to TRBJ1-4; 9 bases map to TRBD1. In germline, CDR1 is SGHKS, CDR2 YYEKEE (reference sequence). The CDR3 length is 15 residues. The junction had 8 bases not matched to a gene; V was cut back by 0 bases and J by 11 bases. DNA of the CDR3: TGTGCCAGCAGCTTGGCAGGGGACAGGGAAGGCAAACTGTTTTTT. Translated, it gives CASSLAGDREGKLFF.

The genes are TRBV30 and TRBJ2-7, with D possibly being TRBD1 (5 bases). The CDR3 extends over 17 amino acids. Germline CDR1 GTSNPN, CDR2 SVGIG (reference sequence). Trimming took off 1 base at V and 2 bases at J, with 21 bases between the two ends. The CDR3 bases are TGTGCCTGGAGTGATCGCCCTCCGACAGCTGGAACCTACGAGCAGTACTTC. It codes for CAWSDRPPTAGTYEQYF.

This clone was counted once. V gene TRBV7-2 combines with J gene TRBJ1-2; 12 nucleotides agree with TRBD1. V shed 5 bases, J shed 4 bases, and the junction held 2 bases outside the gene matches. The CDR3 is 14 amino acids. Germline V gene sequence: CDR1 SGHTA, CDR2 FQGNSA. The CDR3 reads CASSRDRGLYGYTF. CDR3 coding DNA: TGTGCCAGCAGCCGGGACAGGGGGCTCTATGGCTACACCTTC. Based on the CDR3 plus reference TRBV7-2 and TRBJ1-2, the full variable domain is GAGVSQSPSNKVTEKGKDVELRCDPISGHTALYWYRQSLGQGLEFLIYFQGNSAPDKSGLPSDRFSAERTGGSVSTLTIQRTQQEDSAVYLCASSRDRGLYGYTFGSGTRLTVV.

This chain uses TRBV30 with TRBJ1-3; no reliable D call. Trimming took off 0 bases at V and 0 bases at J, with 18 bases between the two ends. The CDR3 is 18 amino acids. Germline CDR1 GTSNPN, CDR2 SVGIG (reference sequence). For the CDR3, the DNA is TGTGCCTGGAGTGTACGAGGTGGAGGACTCTACTCTGGAAACACCATATATTTT. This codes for CAWSVRGGGLYSGNTIYF.

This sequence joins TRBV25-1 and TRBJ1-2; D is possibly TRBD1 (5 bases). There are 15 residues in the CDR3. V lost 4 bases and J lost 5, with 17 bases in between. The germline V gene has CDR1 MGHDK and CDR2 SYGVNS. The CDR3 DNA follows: TGTGCCAGCAGTGCCCACGGGACTATGGAATATGGCTACACCTTC. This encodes CASSAHGTMEYGYTF.